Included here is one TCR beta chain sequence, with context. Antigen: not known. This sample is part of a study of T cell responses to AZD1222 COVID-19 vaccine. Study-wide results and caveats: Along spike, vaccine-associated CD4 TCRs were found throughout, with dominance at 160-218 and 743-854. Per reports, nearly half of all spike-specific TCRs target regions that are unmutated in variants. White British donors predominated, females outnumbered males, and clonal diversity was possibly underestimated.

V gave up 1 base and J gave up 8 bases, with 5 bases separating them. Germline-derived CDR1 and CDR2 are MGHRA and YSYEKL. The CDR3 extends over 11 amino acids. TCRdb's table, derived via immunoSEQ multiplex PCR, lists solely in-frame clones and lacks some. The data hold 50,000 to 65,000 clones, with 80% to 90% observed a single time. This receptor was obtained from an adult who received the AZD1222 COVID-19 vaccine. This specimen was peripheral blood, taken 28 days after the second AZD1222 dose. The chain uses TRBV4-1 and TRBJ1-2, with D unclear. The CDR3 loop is CASSQAGGYTF. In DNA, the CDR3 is TGCGCCAGCAGCCAAGCTGGGGGCTACACCTTC.